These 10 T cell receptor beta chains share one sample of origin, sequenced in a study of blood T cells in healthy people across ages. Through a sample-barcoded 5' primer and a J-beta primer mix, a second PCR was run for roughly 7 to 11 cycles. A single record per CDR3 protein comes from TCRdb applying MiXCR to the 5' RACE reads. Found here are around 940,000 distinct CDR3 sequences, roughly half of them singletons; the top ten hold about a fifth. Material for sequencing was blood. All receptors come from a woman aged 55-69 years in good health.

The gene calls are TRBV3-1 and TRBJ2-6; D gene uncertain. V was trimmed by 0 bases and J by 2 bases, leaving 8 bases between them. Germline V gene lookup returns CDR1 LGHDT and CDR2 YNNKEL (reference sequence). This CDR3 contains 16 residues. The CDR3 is CASSQEGSAGANVLTF. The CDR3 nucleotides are TGTGCCAGCAGCCAAGAGGGCAGCGCTGGGGCCAACGTCCTGACTTTC.

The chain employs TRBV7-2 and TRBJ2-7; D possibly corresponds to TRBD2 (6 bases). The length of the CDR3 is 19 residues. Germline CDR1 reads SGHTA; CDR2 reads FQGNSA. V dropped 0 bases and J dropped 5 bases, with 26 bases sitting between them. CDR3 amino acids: CASSLARPSVGIPHDEQYF. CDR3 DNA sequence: TGTGCCAGCAGCTTAGCCCGGCCTAGCGTCGGAATCCCCCACGACGAGCAGTACTTC.

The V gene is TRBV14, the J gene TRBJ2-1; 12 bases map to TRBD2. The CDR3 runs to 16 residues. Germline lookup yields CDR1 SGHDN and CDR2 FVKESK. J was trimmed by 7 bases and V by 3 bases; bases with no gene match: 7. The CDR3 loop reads CASSQPSGRGMNEQFF. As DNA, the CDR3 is TGTGCCAGCAGCCAGCCTAGCGGGAGGGGGATGAATGAGCAGTTCTTC.

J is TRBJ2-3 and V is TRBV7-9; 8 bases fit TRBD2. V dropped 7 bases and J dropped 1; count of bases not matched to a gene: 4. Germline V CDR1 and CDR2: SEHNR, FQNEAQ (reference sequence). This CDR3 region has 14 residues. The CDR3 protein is CASTVAGRTDTQYF. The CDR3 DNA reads TGTGCCAGCACCGTAGCGGGACGCACAGATACGCAGTATTTT. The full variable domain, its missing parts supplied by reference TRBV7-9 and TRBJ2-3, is DTGVSQNPRHKITKRGQNVTFRCDPISEHNRLYWYRQTLGQGPEFLTYFQNEAQLEKSRLLSDRFSAERPKGSFSTLEIQRTEQGDSAMYLCASTVAGRTDTQYFGPGTRLTVL.

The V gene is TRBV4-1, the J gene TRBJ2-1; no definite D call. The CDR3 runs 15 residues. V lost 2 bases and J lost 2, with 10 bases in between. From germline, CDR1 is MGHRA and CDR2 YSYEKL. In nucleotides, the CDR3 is TGCGCCAGCAGCCAACTTTCCGGCCCCTACAATGAGCAGTTCTTC. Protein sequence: CASSQLSGPYNEQFF.

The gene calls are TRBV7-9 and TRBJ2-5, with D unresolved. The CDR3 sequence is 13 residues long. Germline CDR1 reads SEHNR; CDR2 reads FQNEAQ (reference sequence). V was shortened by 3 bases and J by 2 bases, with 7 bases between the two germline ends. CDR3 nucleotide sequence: TGTGCCAGCAGCTTCAGCCCTCAAGAGACCCAGTACTTC. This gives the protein CASSFSPQETQYF.

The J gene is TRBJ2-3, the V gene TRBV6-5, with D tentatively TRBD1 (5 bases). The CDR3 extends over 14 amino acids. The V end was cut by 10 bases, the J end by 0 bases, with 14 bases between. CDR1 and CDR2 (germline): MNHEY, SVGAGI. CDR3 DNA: TGTGCCACCCTAGGGGCGATCAGCACAGATACGCAGTATTTT. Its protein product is CATLGAISTDTQYF.

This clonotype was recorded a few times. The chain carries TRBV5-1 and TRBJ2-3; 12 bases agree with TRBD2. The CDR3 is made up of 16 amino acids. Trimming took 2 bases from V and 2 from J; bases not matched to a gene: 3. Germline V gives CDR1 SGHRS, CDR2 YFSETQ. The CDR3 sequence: CASSFRTSGITDTQYF. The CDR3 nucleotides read TGCGCCAGCAGCTTTAGGACTAGCGGGATCACAGATACGCAGTATTTT. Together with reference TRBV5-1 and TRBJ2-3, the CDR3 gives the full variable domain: KAGVTQTPRYLIKTRGQQVTLSCSPISGHRSVSWYQQTPGQGLQFLFEYFSETQRNKGNFPGRFSGRQFSNSRSEMNVSTLELGDSALYLCASSFRTSGITDTQYFGPGTRLTVL.

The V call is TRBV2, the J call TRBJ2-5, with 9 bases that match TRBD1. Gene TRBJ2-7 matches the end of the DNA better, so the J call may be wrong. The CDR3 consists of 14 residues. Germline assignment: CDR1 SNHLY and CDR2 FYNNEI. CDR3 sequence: CASSVDRGGSEQYF. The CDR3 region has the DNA TGTGCCAGCAGCGTGGACAGGGGAGGATCCGAGCAGTACTTC.

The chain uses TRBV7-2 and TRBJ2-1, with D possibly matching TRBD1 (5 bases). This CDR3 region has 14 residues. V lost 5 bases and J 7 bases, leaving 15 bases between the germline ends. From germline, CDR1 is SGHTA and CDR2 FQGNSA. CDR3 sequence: CASSMEQVRNEQFF. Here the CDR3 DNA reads TGTGCCAGCAGCATGGAACAGGTCAGGAATGAGCAGTTCTTC. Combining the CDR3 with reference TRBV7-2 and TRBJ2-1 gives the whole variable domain GAGVSQSPSNKVTEKGKDVELRCDPISGHTALYWYRQSLGQGLEFLIYFQGNSAPDKSGLPSDRFSAERTGGSVSTLTIQRTQQEDSAVYLCASSMEQVRNEQFFGPGTRLTVL.